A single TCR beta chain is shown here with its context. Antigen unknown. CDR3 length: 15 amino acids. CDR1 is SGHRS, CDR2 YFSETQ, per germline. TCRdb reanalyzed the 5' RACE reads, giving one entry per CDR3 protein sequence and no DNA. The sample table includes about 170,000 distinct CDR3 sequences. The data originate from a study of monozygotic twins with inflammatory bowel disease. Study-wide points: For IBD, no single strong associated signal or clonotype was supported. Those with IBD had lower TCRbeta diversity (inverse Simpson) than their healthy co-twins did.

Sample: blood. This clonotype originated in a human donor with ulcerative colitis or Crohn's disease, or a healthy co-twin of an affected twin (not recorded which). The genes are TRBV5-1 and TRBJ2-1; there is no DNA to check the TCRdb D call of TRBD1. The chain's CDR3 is CASRGWGASYNEQFF.